The sequence of this T cell receptor beta chain was determined in a study of T cells in localized non-small cell lung cancer. Points from the study as a whole: Of the tissues analyzed, uninvolved adjacent lung showed maximal T cell clonality, greater than tumor.

Profiling relied on immunoSEQ multiplex PCR, and the TCRdb table lists in-frame clones only, not all of them. The sample contains around 83,000 clones, around 80% of which appear only once. The CDR3 is 10 residues long. CDR1 and CDR2 from the germline V gene are SQVTM and ANQGSEA. With 4 bases removed from V and 5 bases from J, the gap between germline ends came to 4 bases. This clone has just one count. As yet, its antigen is unknown. This sequence was found in a man aged 40-75 years with stage II squamous cell lung carcinoma. This sample comprised PBMCs, obtained before any cancer treatment. The chain carries TRBV29-1 and TRBJ2-3; no clear D. The CDR3 bases are TGCAGCGTTGGCATAGATACGCAGTATTTT. Translated: CSVGIDTQYF.